This T cell receptor (beta chain) stems from a study of molecular identifiers for immune sequencing clone quantification. Investigators produced naive CD8 libraries from roughly 20,000 to 1,000,000 sorted cells, drawing on 10%, 30% or 50% RNA. Naive CD8 T cells were FACS-sorted by CD8+CD4-CCR7+CD45RA+ markers. In this sample, this clonotype turned up many times. Making the bulk TCR libraries relied on previously described methods and listed TCR primers. TCRdb used MiXCR to reprocess the PCR reads, holding one entry per CDR3 protein. The sample has approximately 500,000 distinct CDR3 sequences; about 20% are singletons. CDR1 is SGHRS and CDR2 is YFSETQ in the germline V gene. Trimming stripped 5 bases from V and 0 bases from J, with 10 bases between. CDR3 length: 14 residues.

The clonotype originates from a human donor in good health. Some libraries in this study had Jurkat cell RNA spiked in. This chain connects TRBV5-1 to TRBJ2-3, with D possibly matching TRBD2 (6 bases). Sequenced sample: naive CD8+ T cells from blood, with Jurkat cell RNA spiked in. The subset: FACS-sorted CD8+CD4-CCR7+CD45RA+ naive T cells. Here the CDR3 DNA reads TGCGCCAGCAGGCCGGGACTTAGCACAGATACGCAGTATTTT. It translates to CASRPGLSTDTQYF. Supplemented by reference TRBV5-1 and TRBJ2-3, the full variable domain reads KAGVTQTPRYLIKTRGQQVTLSCSPISGHRSVSWYQQTPGQGLQFLFEYFSETQRNKGNFPGRFSGRQFSNSRSEMNVSTLELGDSALYLCASRPGLSTDTQYFGPGTRLTVL.